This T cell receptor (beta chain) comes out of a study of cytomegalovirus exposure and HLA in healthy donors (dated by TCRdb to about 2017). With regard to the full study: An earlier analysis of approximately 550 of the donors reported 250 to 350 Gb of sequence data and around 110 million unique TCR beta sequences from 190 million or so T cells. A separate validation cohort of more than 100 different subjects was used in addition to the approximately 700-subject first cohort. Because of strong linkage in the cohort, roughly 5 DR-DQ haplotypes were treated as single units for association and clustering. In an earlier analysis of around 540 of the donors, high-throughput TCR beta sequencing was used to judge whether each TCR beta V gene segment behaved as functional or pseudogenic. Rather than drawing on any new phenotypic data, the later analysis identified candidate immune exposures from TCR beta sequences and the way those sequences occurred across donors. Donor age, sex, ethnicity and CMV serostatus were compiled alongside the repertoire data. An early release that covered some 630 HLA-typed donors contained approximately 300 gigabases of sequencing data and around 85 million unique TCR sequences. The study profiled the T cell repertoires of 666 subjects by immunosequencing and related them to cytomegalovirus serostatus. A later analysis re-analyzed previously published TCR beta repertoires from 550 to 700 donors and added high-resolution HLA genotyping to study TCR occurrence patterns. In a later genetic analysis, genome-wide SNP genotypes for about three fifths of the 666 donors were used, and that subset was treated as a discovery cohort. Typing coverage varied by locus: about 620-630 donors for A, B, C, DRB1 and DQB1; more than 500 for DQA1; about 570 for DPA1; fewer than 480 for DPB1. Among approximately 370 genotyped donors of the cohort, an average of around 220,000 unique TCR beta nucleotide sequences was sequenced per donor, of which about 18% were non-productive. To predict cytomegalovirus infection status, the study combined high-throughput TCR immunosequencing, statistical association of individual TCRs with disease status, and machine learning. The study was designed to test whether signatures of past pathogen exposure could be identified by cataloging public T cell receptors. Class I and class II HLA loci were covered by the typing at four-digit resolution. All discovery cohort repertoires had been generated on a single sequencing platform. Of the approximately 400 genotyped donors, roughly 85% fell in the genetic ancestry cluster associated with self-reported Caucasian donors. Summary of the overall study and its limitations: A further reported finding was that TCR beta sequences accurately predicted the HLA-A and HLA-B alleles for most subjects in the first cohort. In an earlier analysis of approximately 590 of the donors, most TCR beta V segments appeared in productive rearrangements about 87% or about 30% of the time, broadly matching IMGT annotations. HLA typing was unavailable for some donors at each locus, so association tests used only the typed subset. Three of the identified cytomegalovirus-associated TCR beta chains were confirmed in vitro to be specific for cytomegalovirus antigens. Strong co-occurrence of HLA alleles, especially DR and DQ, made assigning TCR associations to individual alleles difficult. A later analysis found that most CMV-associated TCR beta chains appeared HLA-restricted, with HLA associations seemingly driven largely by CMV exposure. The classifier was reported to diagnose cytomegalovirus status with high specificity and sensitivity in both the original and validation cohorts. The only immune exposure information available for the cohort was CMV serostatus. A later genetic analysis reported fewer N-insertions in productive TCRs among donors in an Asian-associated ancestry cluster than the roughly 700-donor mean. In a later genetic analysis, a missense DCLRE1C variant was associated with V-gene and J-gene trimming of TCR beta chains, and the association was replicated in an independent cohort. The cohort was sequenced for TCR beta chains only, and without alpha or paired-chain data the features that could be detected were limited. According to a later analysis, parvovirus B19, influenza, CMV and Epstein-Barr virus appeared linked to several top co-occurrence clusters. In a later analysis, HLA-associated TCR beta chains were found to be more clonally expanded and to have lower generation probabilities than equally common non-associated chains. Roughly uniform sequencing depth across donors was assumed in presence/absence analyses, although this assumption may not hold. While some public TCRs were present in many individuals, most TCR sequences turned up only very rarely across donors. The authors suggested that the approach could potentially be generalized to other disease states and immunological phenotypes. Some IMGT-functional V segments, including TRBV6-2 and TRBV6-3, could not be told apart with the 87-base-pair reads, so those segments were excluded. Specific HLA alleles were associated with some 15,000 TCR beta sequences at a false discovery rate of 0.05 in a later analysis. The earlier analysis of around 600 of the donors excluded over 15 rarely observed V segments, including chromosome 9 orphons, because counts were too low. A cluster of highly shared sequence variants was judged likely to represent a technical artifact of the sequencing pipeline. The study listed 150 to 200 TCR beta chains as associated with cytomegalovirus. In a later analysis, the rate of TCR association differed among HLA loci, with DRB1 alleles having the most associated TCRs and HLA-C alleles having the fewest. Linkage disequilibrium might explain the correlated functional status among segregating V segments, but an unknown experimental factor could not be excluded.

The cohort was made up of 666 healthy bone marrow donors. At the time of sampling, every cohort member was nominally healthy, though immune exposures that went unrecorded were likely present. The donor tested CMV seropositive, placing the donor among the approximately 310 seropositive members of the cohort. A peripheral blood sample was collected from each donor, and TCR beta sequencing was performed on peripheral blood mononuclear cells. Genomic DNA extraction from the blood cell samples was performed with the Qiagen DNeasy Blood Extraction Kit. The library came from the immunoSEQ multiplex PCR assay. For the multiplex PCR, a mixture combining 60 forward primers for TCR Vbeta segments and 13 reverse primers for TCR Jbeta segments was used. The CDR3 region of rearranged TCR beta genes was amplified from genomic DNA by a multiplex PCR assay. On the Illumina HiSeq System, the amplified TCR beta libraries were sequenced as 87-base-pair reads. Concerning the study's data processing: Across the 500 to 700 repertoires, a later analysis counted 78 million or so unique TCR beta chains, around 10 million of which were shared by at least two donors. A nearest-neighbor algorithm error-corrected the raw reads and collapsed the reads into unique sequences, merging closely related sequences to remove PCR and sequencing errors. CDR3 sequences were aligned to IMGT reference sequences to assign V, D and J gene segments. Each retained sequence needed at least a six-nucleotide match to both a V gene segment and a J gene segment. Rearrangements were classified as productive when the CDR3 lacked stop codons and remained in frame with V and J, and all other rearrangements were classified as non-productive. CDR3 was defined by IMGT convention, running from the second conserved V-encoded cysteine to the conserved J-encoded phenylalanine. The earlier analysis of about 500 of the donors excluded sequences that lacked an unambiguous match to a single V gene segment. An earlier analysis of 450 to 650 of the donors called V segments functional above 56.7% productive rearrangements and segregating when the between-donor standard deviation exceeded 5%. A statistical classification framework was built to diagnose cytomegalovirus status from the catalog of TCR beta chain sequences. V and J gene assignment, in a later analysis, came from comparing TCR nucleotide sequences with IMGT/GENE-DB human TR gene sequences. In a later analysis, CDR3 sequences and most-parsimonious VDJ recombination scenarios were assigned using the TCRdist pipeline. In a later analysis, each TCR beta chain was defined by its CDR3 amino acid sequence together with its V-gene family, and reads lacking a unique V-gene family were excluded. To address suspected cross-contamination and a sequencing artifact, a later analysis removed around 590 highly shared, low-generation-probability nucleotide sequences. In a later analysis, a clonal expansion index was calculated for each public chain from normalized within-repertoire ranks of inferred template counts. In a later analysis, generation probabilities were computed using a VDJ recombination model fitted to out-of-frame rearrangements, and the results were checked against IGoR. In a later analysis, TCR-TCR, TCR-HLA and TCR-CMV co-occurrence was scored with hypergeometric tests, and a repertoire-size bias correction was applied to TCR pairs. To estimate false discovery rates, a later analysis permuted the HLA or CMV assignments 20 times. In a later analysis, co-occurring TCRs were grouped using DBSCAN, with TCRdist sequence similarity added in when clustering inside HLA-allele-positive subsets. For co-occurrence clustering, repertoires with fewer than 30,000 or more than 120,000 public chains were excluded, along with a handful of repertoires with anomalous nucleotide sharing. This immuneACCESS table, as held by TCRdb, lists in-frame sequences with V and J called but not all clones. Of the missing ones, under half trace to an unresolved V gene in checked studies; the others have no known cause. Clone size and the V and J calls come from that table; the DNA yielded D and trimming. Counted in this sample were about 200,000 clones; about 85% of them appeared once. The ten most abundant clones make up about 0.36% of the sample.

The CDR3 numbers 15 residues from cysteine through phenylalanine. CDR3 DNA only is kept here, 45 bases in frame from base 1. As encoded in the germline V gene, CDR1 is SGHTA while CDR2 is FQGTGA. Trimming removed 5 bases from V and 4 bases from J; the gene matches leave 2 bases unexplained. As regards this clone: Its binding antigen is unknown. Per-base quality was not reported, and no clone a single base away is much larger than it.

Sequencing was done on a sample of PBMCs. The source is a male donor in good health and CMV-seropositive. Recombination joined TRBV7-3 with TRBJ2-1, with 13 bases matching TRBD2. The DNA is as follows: TGTGCCAGCAGCCCGGGACTAGCGGGGTACAATGAGCAGTTCTTC. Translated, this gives CASSPGLAGYNEQFF.